This T cell receptor (beta chain) comes out of a study of early T cells in non-severe SARS-CoV-2 infection. Using its own MiXCR run on the 5' RACE reads, TCRdb lists one record per CDR3 protein. The sample has 60,000 to 90,000 distinct CDR3 sequences; around a tenth are singletons. Germline assignment: CDR1 SGHRS and CDR2 YFSETQ. Trimming removed 4 bases from V and 5 bases from J, with 19 bases in between. The CDR3 is 17 residues long. This clonotype occurred many times. The source material was whole blood. This chain joins TRBV5-1 and TRBJ1-6, with D perhaps TRBD1 (5 bases). The TCR was taken from an adult who was a healthcare worker with PCR-confirmed SARS-CoV-2 infection or an uninfected control (not recorded which). The CDR3 is CASSRAGAIRDNSPLHF. CDR3 nucleotide sequence: TGCGCCAGCAGCCGCGCCGGGGCCATTAGGGATAATTCACCCCTCCACTTT.